This T cell receptor (beta chain) derives from a study of T cell responses to AZD1222 COVID-19 vaccine (dated by TCRdb to 2020 to 2023). Study-wide context: AZD1222 recipients given second doses at about 4 weeks or at about 12 weeks were pooled, since spike-specific TCR depth and breadth were not found to differ between the two schedules. A total of 233 trial participants underwent TCR sequencing, of whom about 210 had received two doses of AZD1222 and approximately 25 had received two doses of the MenACWY control vaccine. Enrollment into the trials was organized by age into subgroups of 18-55, 56-69 and 70-plus years, and those subgroups contained approximately 160, 26 and 62 TCR-sequenced participants, respectively. What the study reported, not specific to this receptor: The vaccine-associated CD4 TCRs covered the entire spike protein, and the dominant responses fell in regions 160-218 and 743-854. Most participants were white British and females outnumbered males, and the authors suggested that clonal diversity may have been underestimated. Reportedly, almost half of the unique spike-specific TCRs recognized epitopes lying outside the regions that are mutated in the B.1.351 and B.1.1.7 variants. The 56-69-year group was small, and its depth increase did not reach significance, likely because of low power. Conclusions about previously exposed vaccinees were limited because only a handful of AZD1222 recipients were SARS-CoV-2 seropositive at baseline. Spike-specific TCR breadth and depth rose significantly after two AZD1222 doses compared with day 0 and with MenACWY recipients. Because no day 14 peak-response samples were available, repertoires were characterized only after the peak T cell response.

The germline V gene sets CDR1 to SGHTA and CDR2 to FQGTGA. V is shortened by 3 bases, J by 6 bases, and the region joining them spans 13 bases. The CDR3 runs 14 residues from the cysteine to the phenylalanine. Only the CDR3 portion is preserved as DNA: 42 bases, with reading frame beginning at the first base. The CDR3 regions of human TCRbeta chains were subjected to immunosequencing. Per the authors' processing: Repertoire TCRs were checked for matches against a reference library of SARS-CoV-2-specific TCRs that had been generated using the MIRA antigen-specificity platform. Breadth was defined as the fraction of unique TCRs that were SARS-CoV-2-associated. Depth was defined as the fraction of total T cells that were SARS-CoV-2-associated. Each spike-specific TCR was assigned to its reactive spike region and to a CD4 or CD8 class using the MIRA data. Log10-transformed breadth and depth values were compared by one-way ANOVA with Sidak's multiple comparisons tests. What TCRdb holds here is the immuneACCESS table cut down to in-frame rearrangements. Part of the clones is not present; checked against another copy, under half of the missing clones reflect an unresolved V gene, and the others are unexplained. V, J and clone size derive from that table, while D and trimming were established from the DNA sequence. This sample lists 84,000 or so clones; roughly nine tenths were detected once. Together, the top ten hold 30% to 35% of the sample.

The time point label, as the study defines it: baseline before first vaccination. Vaccinee samples were obtained from the UK trials COV001 and COV002, which included a single-blind randomized controlled phase 2/3 trial of AZD1222 (ChAdOx1 nCoV-19) in healthy adults. For TCRbeta chain sequencing, PBMC samples from trial participants were taken at day 0 and at day 28 after the second dose. With respect to this clone: Its specific antigen is unknown. No base qualities exist here, and no much larger clone lies one base off it.

The receptor chain draws on TRBV7-3 and TRBJ2-3; no D gene call is confident. The source of this sequence is an adult in good health. The sample consisted of peripheral blood, taken on day 0 of AZD1222 vaccination. The CDR3 corresponds to CASSFDNGPDTQYF. The DNA is TGTGCCAGCAGCTTCGATAACGGACCTGATACGCAGTATTTT.